This T cell receptor (beta chain) was found in a study of blood T cell repertoires in COVID-19. Study summary: Cohort 3 donors were reported recovered after two negative PCRs, clearance, or symptom resolution.

The method was immunoSEQ multiplex PCR; TCRdb's version includes in-frame clones alone and lacks a portion of them. Among approximately 250,000 clones listed, 70% to 90% were seen once. Germline V CDR1 and CDR2: MDHEN, SYDVKM. The CDR3 has 16 amino acids. V shed 6 bases, J shed 7 bases, and the junction held 10 bases outside the gene matches. The receptor was isolated from a woman in her sixties or seventies in a cohort exposed to, infected with or recovered from COVID-19 (not recorded which). V and J are TRBV28 and TRBJ1-6; 9 bases fit TRBD1. Sequences were obtained from PBMCs or T cells enriched from blood (not recorded which). The CDR3 is CASRLHQTGGNSPLHF. The CDR3 region has the DNA TGTGCCAGCAGGCTTCACCAGACAGGGGGGAATTCACCCCTCCACTTT.